This TCR beta chain emerged from a study of blood T cell repertoires in COVID-19. Study overall: Specimens from acute and convalescent COVID-19 originated in the United States, Italy and Spain. PBMCs, B-cell-depleted T cells, or T cells were the source of the cDNA or gDNA that made up the material.

Per the authors' pipeline: Scientists estimated how many nucleated cells there were by amplifying reference gene primers. The table came from immunoSEQ multiplex PCR; TCRdb's copy has only in-frame clones and leaves some out. The D gene and trimming were derived from the DNA, and the V and J assignments and clone size from that table. The table includes about 190,000 clones, around nine tenths detected once. Germline V lookup: CDR1 LNHDA, CDR2 SQIVND (reference sequence). The CDR3 totals 15 residues. With 4 bases removed from V and 0 bases from J, the gap between germline ends came to 7 bases. Sequences were obtained from peripheral blood. The chain uses TRBV19 and TRBJ1-6; D is ambiguous. This TCR was sampled from a man in his forties with active or convalescent COVID-19. The DNA of the CDR3 is TGTGCCAGTAGTACGCGCCACTCCTATAATTCACCCCTCCACTTT. As protein: CASSTRHSYNSPLHF.